This is a list of T cell receptor beta chains from one sample in a study of PD-L1 blockade in urothelial cancer. TCRdb's table, derived via immunoSEQ multiplex PCR, lists solely in-frame clones and lacks some. The repertoire holds fewer than 55,000 clones, with approximately 82% as singletons. Sample: PBMCs, taken around atezolizumab (anti-PD-L1) treatment. The receptors originated from a man in his sixties or seventies with urothelial cancer. Both conserved end residues are part of each CDR3. Each record gives: D gene, clone size, V gene, J gene, CDR3 protein, CDR3 DNA. The D gene is left open where the match is weak. Only some rows state a clone size, as once, few, many or a class for expanded clones.

TRBD1,.,TRBV5-1,TRBJ2-2,CASSKAGTGDTGELFF,TGCGCCAGCAGCAAAGCCGGGACAGGGGACACCGGGGAGCTGTTTTTT
.,.,TRBV5-1,TRBJ2-5,CASSLGGVSQETQYF,TGCGCCAGCAGCTTGGGGGGCGTGAGCCAAGAGACCCAGTACTTC
TRBD1,.,TRBV30,TRBJ1-4,CASQKGANEKLFF,TGTGCCTCCCAGAAGGGGGCCAATGAAAAACTGTTTTTT
TRBD1,once,TRBV18,TRBJ1-4,CASSPRDEGQGAEKLFF,TGTGCCAGCTCACCAAGGGATGAAGGACAGGGTGCTGAAAAACTGTTTTTT
TRBD2,.,TRBV18,TRBJ2-1,CASSPVAGTYNEQFF,TGTGCCAGCTCACCGGTAGCGGGGACCTACAATGAGCAGTTCTTC
.,.,TRBV10-3,TRBJ2-3,CAIGAGGTDTQYF,TGTGCCATCGGGGCTGGGGGCACAGATACGCAGTATTTT
TRBD1,.,TRBV4-3,TRBJ1-4,CASSQDLDGTGSVRLEKLFF,TGCGCCAGCAGCCAAGACTTGGACGGGACAGGGAGTGTCCGACTTGAAAAACTGTTTTTT
TRBD2,.,TRBV5-1,TRBJ2-1,CASSLSSGGTSYNEQFF,TGCGCCAGCAGCTTATCTAGCGGGGGGACCTCCTACAATGAGCAGTTCTTC
.,.,TRBV7-2,TRBJ2-7,CASSLSPGGRYEQYF,TGTGCCAGCAGCTTAAGTCCAGGGGGGAGGTACGAGCAGTACTTC
.,.,TRBV2,TRBJ1-5,CASNRDGNQPQHF,TGTGCCAGCAACAGGGACGGAAATCAGCCCCAGCATTTT
.,.,TRBV7-8,TRBJ1-1,CASSTNWRGTEAFF,TGTGCCAGCAGCACAAACTGGAGGGGCACTGAAGCTTTCTTT
TRBD2,.,TRBV7-2,TRBJ2-5,CASSKEAGGKETQYF,TGTGCCAGCAGCAAAGAAGCGGGGGGGAAAGAGACCCAGTACTTC
.,few,TRBV19,TRBJ2-3,CASTGEDTQYF,TGTGCCAGTACGGGGGAGGATACGCAGTATTTT
TRBD2,.,TRBV6-6,TRBJ2-7,CASNQGLAGSYEQYF,TGTGCCAGCAACCAAGGACTAGCGGGCTCCTACGAGCAGTACTTC
TRBD1,few,TRBV30,TRBJ1-1,CAWRGTGDTEAFF,TGTGCCTGGAGGGGGACAGGGGATACTGAAGCTTTCTTT
TRBD1,.,TRBV6-6,TRBJ2-7,CASSLGTGGEQYF,TGTGCCAGCAGTCTCGGGACAGGGGGCGAGCAGTACTTC
.,.,TRBV7-8,TRBJ2-5,CASSARTNQETQYF,TGTGCCAGCAGCGCTCGGACTAACCAAGAGACCCAGTACTTC
TRBD1,.,TRBV7-3,TRBJ2-2,CASSSGQSTGELFF,TGTGCCAGCAGTTCGGGACAGTCCACCGGGGAGCTGTTTTTT
.,.,TRBV5-6,TRBJ1-5,CASSFWSGHQPQHF,TGTGCCAGCAGCTTTTGGTCAGGCCATCAGCCCCAGCATTTT
TRBD1,.,TRBV7-8,TRBJ1-2,CASSPQGAGGYTF,TGTGCCAGCAGCCCACAGGGGGCAGGTGGCTACACCTTC
TRBD1,.,TRBV9,TRBJ1-2,CASSVFSNPGQGLGYTF,TGTGCCAGCAGCGTATTTTCCAATCCGGGACAGGGTCTTGGCTACACCTTC
.,.,TRBV19,TRBJ2-1,CASSRSSGYNEQFF,TGTGCCAGTAGTAGGAGTAGCGGCTACAATGAGCAGTTCTTC
TRBD1,.,TRBV5-1,TRBJ1-4,CASSLGDREGEKLFF,TGCGCCAGCAGCTTGGGGGACAGAGAAGGTGAAAAACTGTTTTTT
.,.,TRBV12-1,TRBJ1-2,CASSYRYRESNYGYTF,TGTGCCAGCAGCTACCGGTACAGGGAGTCTAACTATGGCTACACCTTC
TRBD1,.,TRBV2,TRBJ1-4,CASSPRQGNEKLFF,TGTGCCAGCAGTCCCCGACAGGGTAATGAAAAACTGTTTTTT
.,few,TRBV7-2,TRBJ2-1,CASSLRAGMYNEQFF,TGTGCCAGCAGCTTAAGGGCAGGGATGTACAATGAGCAGTTCTTC
.,.,TRBV5-1,TRBJ2-3,CASSLMGRSSTDTQYF,TGCGCCAGCAGCCTCATGGGGAGATCTAGCACAGATACGCAGTATTTT
TRBD1,.,TRBV5-4,TRBJ1-2,CASSLPTTGGKSGYTF,TGTGCCAGCAGCCTGCCCACTACAGGGGGTAAGAGTGGCTACACCTTC
.,.,TRBV9,TRBJ2-7,CASSAQGGSTYEQYF,TGTGCCAGCAGCGCCCAGGGGGGATCAACCTACGAGCAGTACTTC
TRBD1,once,TRBV18,TRBJ1-5,CASSRQGVNSNQPQHF,TGTGCCAGCTCACGACAGGGGGTGAATAGCAATCAGCCCCAGCATTTT
.,.,TRBV7-9,TRBJ1-2,CASSPEGAGGYTF,TGTGCCAGCAGCCCGGAAGGTGCGGGTGGCTACACCTTC
.,.,TRBV7-9,TRBJ1-2,CASSFTGRSYTF,TGTGCCAGCAGCTTCACAGGGCGATCCTACACCTTC
.,.,TRBV28,TRBJ2-2,CASIQPNTGELFF,TGTGCCAGCATACAGCCGAACACCGGGGAGCTGTTTTTT
.,.,TRBV18,TRBJ2-5,CASSPRVSQETQYF,TGTGCCAGCTCACCAAGAGTAAGTCAAGAGACCCAGTACTTC
.,.,TRBV5-1,TRBJ2-5,CASSLDSEETQYF,TGCGCCAGCAGCCTTGACTCCGAAGAGACCCAGTACTTC
TRBD1,.,TRBV5-1,TRBJ1-1,CASSSGTGAMNTEAFF,TGCGCCAGCAGCTCCGGGACAGGGGCCATGAACACTGAAGCTTTCTTT
.,few,TRBV6-1,TRBJ2-1,CASSEARDHFF,TGTGCCAGCAGTGAAGCTAGAGATCACTTCTTC
.,.,TRBV30,TRBJ1-3,CAWSDRVGGNTIYF,TGTGCCTGGAGTGACAGGGTCGGTGGAAACACCATATATTTT
.,few,TRBV9,TRBJ1-1,CASSVVEAGNTEAFF,TGTGCCAGCAGCGTAGTTGAGGCCGGGAACACTGAAGCTTTCTTT
TRBD1,.,TRBV18,TRBJ2-3,CASSPRDRELDTQYF,TGTGCCAGCTCACCCAGGGACAGGGAGTTAGATACGCAGTATTTT
TRBD1,.,TRBV5-6,TRBJ2-4,CASSPTGGGIQYF,TGTGCCAGCAGCCCGACAGGGGGGGGCATTCAGTACTTC
.,.,TRBV28,TRBJ2-7,CASSGPARSGEQYF,TGTGCCAGCAGTGGGCCAGCGAGAAGCGGGGAGCAGTACTTC
TRBD2,.,TRBV15,TRBJ2-3,CATTKGAGGRNTQYF,TGTGCCACCACCAAGGGAGCGGGGGGGCGGAATACGCAGTATTTT
.,.,TRBV5-1,TRBJ2-7,CASSLARGYEQYF,TGCGCCAGCAGCTTGGCCCGAGGTTACGAGCAGTACTTC
.,.,TRBV6-6,TRBJ2-5,CASRALEAQYF,TGTGCCAGCAGGGCACTAGAGGCCCAGTACTTC
.,.,TRBV19,TRBJ1-5,CASSALGNQPQHF,TGTGCCAGTTCCGCCTTAGGCAATCAGCCCCAGCATTTT
.,few,TRBV28,TRBJ1-5,CASSSPVGERQPQHF,TGTGCCAGCAGTTCGCCCGTCGGGGAACGCCAGCCCCAGCATTTT
TRBD2,.,TRBV27,TRBJ2-7,CASSPPGGNEQYF,TGTGCCAGCAGTCCTCCGGGGGGGAACGAGCAGTACTTC